This T cell receptor (beta chain) was identified during a study of early T cells in non-severe SARS-CoV-2 infection. General observations from the study: VDJdb matching, biased toward anti-spike CD8 responses, missed private and CD4 specificities.

The protocol attached unique molecular identifiers to individual cDNA molecules. TCRdb redid the calling of the 5' RACE reads with MiXCR, one entry per CDR3 protein. The sample records about 56,000 distinct CDR3 sequences, roughly a tenth being singletons. The germline V and J ends were trimmed by 4 bases and 5 bases, with 12 bases remaining between them. The CDR3 contains 12 residues. The V gene's germline CDR1 is DFQATT and CDR2 SNEGSKA (reference sequence). This clonotype was observed a handful of times. Its antigen is still unknown. The source is an adult who was a healthcare worker with PCR-confirmed SARS-CoV-2 infection or an uninfected control (not recorded which). The rearrangement uses TRBV20-1 and TRBJ2-7; perhaps TRBD1 as D (6 bases). Material for sequencing was whole blood. This CDR3 is CSAISGANEQYF. DNA for the CDR3: TGCAGTGCTATATCAGGGGCGAACGAGCAGTACTTC.